Each of the 9 T cell receptor beta chains below was sequenced from the same sample in a study of cytomegalovirus exposure and HLA in healthy donors. In the PCR, 60 Vbeta and 13 Jbeta primers were used. Libraries were prepared by immunoSEQ multiplex PCR; TCRdb keeps only in-frame clonotypes and omits some of them. The listing contains 55,000 to 75,000 clones. Sequencing input: PBMCs. The source of these receptors is a male donor in good health and CMV-seronegative.

The chain employs TRBV15 and TRBJ2-3, with 12 bases identical to TRBD1. V lost 1 base to trimming and J lost 3 bases; unmatched junction nucleotides: 8. The CDR3 runs to 18 residues. From germline, CDR1 is LNHNV and CDR2 YYDKDF (reference sequence). CDR3 in DNA: TGTGCCACCAGCAGAGTTTTGGGACAGGGGGCTGGTACAGATACGCAGTATTTT. Amino acids: CATSRVLGQGAGTDTQYF.

The chain is built from TRBV6-1 and TRBJ2-7; no clear D. Trimming removed 3 bases from V and 3 bases from J, with 9 bases in between. CDR1 and CDR2 from the germline V gene are MNHNS and SASEGT. The CDR3 runs 13 residues. CDR3 region: CASSEWAGYEQYF. The CDR3 DNA is TGTGCCAGCAGTGAGTGGGCAGGCTACGAGCAGTACTTC.

The V and J genes are TRBV27 and TRBJ1-1, with D uncertain. Per germline, CDR1 MNHEY and CDR2 SMNVEV (reference sequence). V lost 3 bases, J lost 4 bases, and 12 bases lay in between. The CDR3 covers 14 residues. The CDR3 nucleotides are TGTGCCAGCAGTTTCTCCTACCCCCTCACTGAAGCTTTCTTT. This codes for CASSFSYPLTEAFF.

The chain has TRBV6-1 and TRBJ2-5; 8 bases agree with TRBD1. The CDR3 consists of 14 residues. Germline V CDR1 and CDR2: MNHNS, SASEGT. V lost 5 bases and J lost 5; bases outside the gene matches: 7. The CDR3 sequence is CASSIRDRHETQYF. DNA for the CDR3: TGTGCCAGCAGTATCCGGGACAGGCACGAGACCCAGTACTTC.

The chain links TRBV19 to TRBJ1-4; TRBD1 agrees at 10 bases. The CDR3 has 15 residues. Germline assignment: CDR1 LNHDA and CDR2 SQIVND (reference sequence). With V trimmed by 4 bases and J by 8 bases, 7 bases remained unmatched. As DNA, the CDR3 is TGTGCCAGTAGTAAGGGACAGGGGAGAGGCGAAAAACTGTTTTTT. This gives the protein CASSKGQGRGEKLFF.

The chain links TRBV9 to TRBJ2-1, with D tentatively TRBD1 (5 bases). This CDR3 has 15 amino acids. The V gene lost 4 bases and the J gene lost 9 bases, with 20 bases spanning the gap. Germline V lookup: CDR1 SGDLS, CDR2 YYNGEE. The CDR3 loop is CASSLRPTGRSEQFF. The CDR3 DNA reads TGTGCCAGCAGCCTACGCCCCACAGGCAGGAGTGAGCAGTTCTTC. The whole variable domain, filled in from reference TRBV9 and TRBJ2-1, reads DSGVTQTPKHLITATGQRVTLRCSPRSGDLSVYWYQQSLDQGLQFLIQYYNGEERAKGNILERFSAQQFPDLHSELNLSSLELGDSALYFCASSLRPTGRSEQFFGPGTRLTVL.

The V and J genes are TRBV4-3 and TRBJ1-6; D unclear. This CDR3 contains 16 residues. V lost 0 bases and J 0 bases, leaving 6 bases between the germline ends. The germline V gene has CDR1 LGHNA and CDR2 YSLEER. CDR3 DNA sequence: TGCGCCAGCAGCCAAGATCCGAGCTCCTATAATTCACCCCTCCACTTT. Its protein product is CASSQDPSSYNSPLHF.

The chain employs TRBV28 and TRBJ1-5; TRBD1 aligns across 7 bases. The V and J ends lost 10 bases and 0 bases, in that order; junction bases with no gene match: 18. The CDR3 extends over 18 amino acids. Germline-derived CDR1 and CDR2 are MDHEN and SYDVKM. The CDR3: CATRSRQGGEISNQPQHF. The CDR3 DNA reads as TGTGCCACCAGATCTCGACAGGGTGGGGAGATTAGCAATCAGCCCCAGCATTTT.

The chain links TRBV7-8 to TRBJ2-7; 10 bases fit TRBD1. Per germline, CDR1 SGHVS and CDR2 FQNEAQ. This CDR3 comprises 15 residues. The trim removed 5 bases at V and 5 bases at J, leaving 9 bases unmatched. The CDR3 region is CASSLPGQGTHEQYF. In DNA, the CDR3 is TGTGCCAGCAGCCTTCCGGGACAGGGGACCCACGAGCAGTACTTC.